This T cell receptor (beta chain) was recovered during a study of cytomegalovirus exposure and HLA in healthy donors. Study-wide results and caveats: Immune exposure information available was restricted to CMV serostatus. The study designated around 150 TCR beta chains cytomegalovirus-associated. Segments of the TCR beta V type were, in most cases, productive about 90% or about 30% of the time in an earlier analysis. A later analysis linked a missense variant in DCLRE1C to the trimming of TCR beta V and J genes.

With 60 Vbeta and 13 Jbeta primers, the PCR was carried out. The table came from immunoSEQ multiplex PCR; TCRdb's copy has only in-frame clones and leaves some out. This table has 75,000 to 100,000 clones, 6.5% to 8% appearing once. Trimming pared 4 bases from V and 6 bases from J, leaving 19 bases between. This CDR3 has 15 amino acids. Per germline, CDR1 SEHNR and CDR2 FQNEAQ (reference sequence). This clone has just a few counts. The antigen is unknown. The chain joins TRBV7-9 to TRBJ2-7; D possibly corresponds to TRBD2 (6 bases). The sequenced material came from PBMCs. The sequence was collected from a man aged 45-65 years in good health and CMV-seronegative. DNA for the CDR3: TGTGCCAGCAGCTCAAAGGGGCGGGACCAGCGCGAGCAGTACTTC. Amino acids: CASSSKGRDQREQYF.